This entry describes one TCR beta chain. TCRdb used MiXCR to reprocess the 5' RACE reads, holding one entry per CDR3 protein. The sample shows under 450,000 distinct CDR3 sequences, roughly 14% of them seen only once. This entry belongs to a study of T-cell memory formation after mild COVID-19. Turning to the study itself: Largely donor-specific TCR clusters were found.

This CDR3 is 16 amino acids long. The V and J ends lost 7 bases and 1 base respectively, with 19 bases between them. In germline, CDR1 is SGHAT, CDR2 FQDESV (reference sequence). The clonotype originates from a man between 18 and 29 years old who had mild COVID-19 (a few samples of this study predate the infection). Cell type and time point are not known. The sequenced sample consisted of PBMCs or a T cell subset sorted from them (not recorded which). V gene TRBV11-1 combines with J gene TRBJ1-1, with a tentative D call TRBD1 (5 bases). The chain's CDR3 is CASTQPRAGANTEAFF. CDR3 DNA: TGTGCCAGCACCCAACCTAGGGCTGGGGCGAACACTGAAGCTTTCTTT.